The 18 T cell receptor beta chains below come from one sample, sequenced in a study of T cell changes during pregnancy in multiple sclerosis. This table comes from immunoSEQ multiplex PCR, and its TCRdb copy is limited to in-frame clones, with some not included. The sample lists 64,000 or so clones; around 96% were seen once. The sequencing used CD8+ T cells from peripheral blood mononuclear cells, collected after pregnancy. These receptors all stem from a female donor with multiple sclerosis, enrolled in a pregnancy study.

The chain uses TRBV7-6 and TRBJ2-3; D remains ambiguous. CDR1 SGHVS and CDR2 FNYEAQ come from the germline V gene. The CDR3 length is 15 residues. V shed 5 bases and J shed 0 bases, with 12 bases lying between them. The CDR3 sequence: CASSGRRSSTDTQYF. The CDR3 bases are TGTGCCAGCAGCGGTCGGCGGTCGAGCACAGATACGCAGTATTTT.

This chain connects TRBV27 to TRBJ2-1; no clear D gene. The V and J ends lost 6 bases and 10 bases respectively, with 16 bases between them. The germline gives CDR1 MNHEY, CDR2 SMNVEV (reference sequence). The CDR3 is made up of 13 amino acids. The chain's CDR3 is CASSPGPLREQFF. CDR3 nucleotides: TGTGCCAGCAGCCCGGGTCCCCTTCGGGAGCAGTTCTTC.

Only one count was recorded for this clone. V and J are TRBV4-1 and TRBJ2-5, with D possibly being TRBD2 (5 bases). Trimming removed 0 bases at V and 2 bases at J, with 7 bases between. This CDR3 region has 14 residues. CDR1 MGHRA and CDR2 YSYEKL come from the germline V gene. CDR3 bases: TGCGCCAGCAGCCAAGACGAGGGACAAGAGACCCAGTACTTC. It specifies CASSQDEGQETQYF.

The V gene is TRBV7-9, the J gene TRBJ1-5; 8 bases fit TRBD1. This CDR3 is 14 amino acids long. The V gene's germline CDR1 is SEHNR and CDR2 FQNEAQ (reference sequence). V was clipped by 2 bases and J by 6 bases; unmatched bases: 3. Here the CDR3 DNA reads TGTGCCAGCAGCTTACCAGGGGGCGGTCAGCCCCAGCATTTT. Translating gives CASSLPGGGQPQHF.

As for this clone: An end of the junction does not agree with germline; a read error may underlie this. CDR3 residues: CASSLSASGGDEQYF. The DNA for the CDR3 is TGTGCCAGCAGTCTATCCGCGTCGGGGGGTGACGAGCAGTACTTC. V and J are TRBV27 and TRBJ2-7; the match to TRBD2 covers 7 bases. The CDR3 sequence is 15 residues long. The germline V gene encodes CDR1 MNHEY and CDR2 SMNVEV (reference sequence).

This clone was seen a single time. The chain is built from TRBV9 and TRBJ2-7; 7 nucleotides align to TRBD2. Trimming at V came to 0 bases and at J to 2 bases, leaving 5 bases not matched to a gene. Germline lookup yields CDR1 SGDLS and CDR2 YYNGEE. The CDR3 consists of 15 residues. The CDR3 here is CASSVGAGAPYEQYF. The CDR3 coding sequence is TGTGCCAGCAGCGTAGGTGCGGGAGCGCCCTACGAGCAGTACTTC.

The chain uses TRBV29-1 and TRBJ1-2, with a weak D call TRBD1 (5 bases). The CDR3 covers 14 residues. V was trimmed by 2 bases and J by 4 bases, leaving 14 bases between them. CDR1 and CDR2 from the germline V gene are SQVTM and ANQGSEA. The CDR3 is CSVEMGPAIYGYTF. The CDR3 DNA is TGCAGCGTTGAAATGGGGCCAGCCATCTATGGCTACACCTTC.

The chain has TRBV5-1 and TRBJ2-7; TRBD2 is a possible D gene (6 bases). Germline CDR1 and CDR2: SGHRS and YFSETQ. The CDR3 contains 16 residues. Trimming pared 3 bases from V and 1 base from J, leaving 17 bases between. This chain's CDR3 is CASSSLAREWSYEQYF. CDR3 DNA: TGCGCCAGCAGCTCATTAGCTCGGGAGTGGTCCTACGAGCAGTACTTC.

J is TRBJ1-1 and V is TRBV6-5; D is perhaps TRBD1 (5 bases). This CDR3 is built from 16 residues. V was cut by 2 bases and J by 3 bases, with 16 bases left in between. From germline, CDR1 is MNHEY and CDR2 SVGAGI. CDR3 sequence: CASSYRSGGEDTEAFF. The DNA of the CDR3 is TGTGCCAGCAGTTACCGATCCGGGGGGGAGGACACTGAAGCTTTCTTT.

For the CDR3, the DNA is TGTGCCAGCAGGCAGGGGCGATCCTACAATGAGCAGTTCTTC. Its translation is CASRQGRSYNEQFF. This chain links TRBV2 with TRBJ2-1; D may be TRBD1 (6 bases). Trimming stripped 6 bases from V and 1 base from J, with 10 bases between. CDR1 is SNHLY and CDR2 is FYNNEI in the germline V gene. The CDR3 sequence is 14 residues long.

CDR3 in DNA: TGCGCCAGCAGTTTATCAGGGTCTGCGGAAGAGCAGTACTTC. It yields the protein CASSLSGSAEEQYF. The gene calls are TRBV10-2 and TRBJ2-7; D possibly corresponds to TRBD1 (5 bases). CDR3 length equals 14 residues. With 5 bases removed from V and 7 bases from J, the gap between germline ends came to 18 bases. Germline-derived CDR1 and CDR2 are WSHSY and SAAADI.

This sequence joins TRBV19 and TRBJ2-1; 8 nucleotides line up with TRBD2. This CDR3 is 15 amino acids long. The V gene's germline CDR1 is LNHDA and CDR2 SQIVND (reference sequence). The J segment lost 2 bases and the V segment lost 7 bases, leaving 7 bases of the junction unmatched. The CDR3 DNA reads TGTGCCAGTATTAGGTCGGGGGGGACCTACAATGAGCAGTTCTTC. As protein: CASIRSGGTYNEQFF.

The V gene is TRBV14, the J gene TRBJ2-2, with a weak D call TRBD2 (5 bases). The CDR3 contains 14 residues. The germline CDR1 and CDR2 sequences are SGHDN and FVKESK. The V gene lost 4 bases and the J gene lost 5 bases, with 11 bases spanning the gap. Written as DNA, the CDR3 is TGTGCCAGCAGCCGTTACAGCGGTACCGGGGAGCTGTTTTTT. Protein product: CASSRYSGTGELFF.

V and J are TRBV28 and TRBJ1-3, with unresolved D. This CDR3 region has 11 residues. CDR1 and CDR2 (germline): MDHEN, SYDVKM. The V end was cut by 7 bases, the J end by 8 bases, with 9 bases between. The CDR3 sequence: CASTYRDTIYF. Here the CDR3 DNA reads TGTGCCAGCACCTATCGGGACACCATATATTTT.

This clone was detected once. One junction end disagrees with the germline gene, perhaps due to a read error. The chain combines TRBV5-1 with TRBJ2-1; D may be TRBD2 (5 bases). The CDR3 has 15 residues. The germline gives CDR1 SGHRS, CDR2 YFSETQ. The CDR3 loop is CASSLAAGPHNEQFF. The CDR3 DNA reads TGCGCTAGCAGCTTGGCCGCGGGTCCGCACAATGAGCAGTTCTTC.

This chain connects TRBV5-1 to TRBJ2-7; 9 positions agree with TRBD2. Germline lookup yields CDR1 SGHRS and CDR2 YFSETQ. The CDR3 runs to 13 residues. The trim removed 4 bases at V and 8 bases at J, leaving 7 bases unmatched. DNA of the CDR3: TGCGCCAGCAGCCCCCGGACTAGCGATCAGCAGTACTTC. Amino acids: CASSPRTSDQQYF.

The chain recombines TRBV7-6 with TRBJ1-1, with TRBD1 as a possible D gene (5 bases). Deletions cut 5 bases from V and 1 base from J, with 11 bases between. The length of the CDR3 is 14 residues. The V gene's germline CDR1 is SGHVS and CDR2 FNYEAQ. CDR3 sequence (DNA): TGTGCCAGCAGCCCAGGGCGCCCGAACACTGAAGCTTTCTTT. It specifies CASSPGRPNTEAFF.

The chain carries TRBV4-2 and TRBJ2-1, with D possibly being TRBD1 (5 bases). This CDR3 is 17 amino acids long. Germline CDR1 LGHNA, CDR2 YNFKEQ. V gave up 4 bases and J gave up 7 bases, with 23 bases separating them. The CDR3 DNA follows: TGTGCCAGCAGCCCCATGCTGAAGGGGCGTCAATCTAATGAGCAGTTCTTC. Translated, it gives CASSPMLKGRQSNEQFF.